The 11 T cell receptor beta chains given below trace back to one sample, sequenced in a study of blood T cell repertoires in COVID-19. Generated by immunoSEQ multiplex PCR, the TCRdb table keeps only in-frame clones and is missing some. The sample has about 160,000 clones; roughly 83% are singletons. The sequenced sample consisted of peripheral blood. All receptors derive from a woman older than 75 with active or convalescent COVID-19.

This clone was counted only a few times. The chain joins TRBV7-3 to TRBJ2-1; the D gene is possibly TRBD2 (5 bases). Germline CDR1 SGHTA, CDR2 FQGTGA. The CDR3 extends over 16 amino acids. The V and J ends lost 5 bases and 0 bases respectively, with 14 bases between them. This CDR3 reads CASSPRGTVSYNEQFF. The CDR3 region has the DNA TGTGCCAGCAGCCCTCGGGGAACAGTCTCCTACAATGAGCAGTTCTTC.

This clone was seen a handful of times. The J gene is TRBJ2-2, the V gene TRBV6-5; D gene unclear. Germline V gene data show CDR1 as MNHEY and CDR2 as SVGAGI. The CDR3 runs 15 residues. V lost 0 bases and J lost 5, with 10 bases in between. The CDR3 coding sequence is TGTGCCAGCAGTTACTCTCCAACAGTAACCGGGGAGCTGTTTTTT. As protein: CASSYSPTVTGELFF.

This clone was seen just once. The chain recombines TRBV7-2 with TRBJ2-7, with 8 bases lining up with TRBD2. Germline lookup yields CDR1 SGHTA and CDR2 FQGNSA. With V trimmed by 3 bases and J by 7 bases, 5 bases remained unmatched. The CDR3 covers 13 residues. The CDR3 DNA reads TGTGCCAGCAGCTTTGGCGGGGGGTGGGAGCAGTACTTC. It encodes CASSFGGGWEQYF.

This sequence joins TRBV19 and TRBJ2-3; 8 bases are a match to TRBD1. CDR1 is LNHDA, CDR2 SQIVND, per germline (reference sequence). The CDR3 has 18 amino acids. With 1 base clipped from V and 0 bases from J, the junction kept 9 bases outside the gene matches. CDR3 nucleotides: TGTGCCAGTAGTATAGCAAAATCCGGGACAGGCAGCACAGATACGCAGTATTTT. This encodes CASSIAKSGTGSTDTQYF.

The chain has TRBV9 and TRBJ2-3, with D perhaps TRBD2 (5 bases). The CDR3 runs to 15 residues. V was trimmed by 0 bases and J by 3 bases, leaving 11 bases between them. Germline values: CDR1 SGDLS, CDR2 YYNGEE. The CDR3 here is CASSVGGRPTDTQYF. The CDR3 nucleotides read TGTGCCAGCAGCGTAGGCGGGCGTCCTACAGATACGCAGTATTTT.

The chain combines TRBV18 with TRBJ1-6; maybe TRBD1 (6 bases). The CDR3 is 16 residues long. Between the trimmed V and J ends, which lost 3 bases and 7 bases, there was a span of 16 bases. CDR1 and CDR2 from the germline V gene are KGHSH and LQKENI. CDR3 region: CASSPTSGAWNSPLHF. The CDR3 nucleotides are TGTGCCAGCTCACCGACTTCAGGGGCCTGGAATTCACCCCTCCACTTT. The whole variable domain, remainder taken from reference TRBV18 and TRBJ1-6, is NAGVMQNPRHLVRRRGQEARLRCSPMKGHSHVYWYRQLPEEGLKFMVYLQKENIIDESGMPKERFSAEFPKEGPSILRIQQVVRGDSAAYFCASSPTSGAWNSPLHFGNGTRLTVT.

V usage is TRBV29-1 and J usage is TRBJ2-7; 7 nucleotides match TRBD1. From germline, CDR1 is SQVTM and CDR2 ANQGSEA. The CDR3 sequence is 12 residues long. The V and J ends lost 4 bases and 2 bases, in that order; junction bases with no gene match: 2. The CDR3 here is CSVAGQTYEQYF. As DNA, the CDR3 is TGCAGCGTTGCGGGACAGACCTACGAGCAGTACTTC.

This rearrangement joins TRBV5-1 to TRBJ2-5, with 10 bases matching TRBD2. The V gene end was trimmed by 1 base and the J gene end by 2 bases; junction bases not matched to a gene: 5. This CDR3 region has 16 residues. Germline V gene lookup returns CDR1 SGHRS and CDR2 YFSETQ. CDR3 sequence: CASSLSLLAGQETQYF. CDR3 bases: TGCGCCAGCAGCTTGAGTCTACTAGCGGGACAAGAGACCCAGTACTTC.

This chain joins TRBV10-3 and TRBJ1-2, with 7 bases identical to TRBD1. J gave up 7 bases and V 2 bases, and 10 bases lay outside the gene matches. This CDR3 is 15 amino acids long. Germline CDR1 ENHRY, CDR2 SYGVKD. The CDR3 region has the DNA TGTGCCATCAGTGAGCCAAGGACAGGTTCGGGTGGCTACACCTTC. Protein sequence: CAISEPRTGSGGYTF.

The CDR3 region has the DNA TGCGCCAGCAGCTTGGTTCCGGGGTCGGCAGATACGCAGTATTTT. Encoded protein: CASSLVPGSADTQYF. The J gene is TRBJ2-3, the V gene TRBV5-1, with D maybe TRBD2 (5 bases). The CDR3 spans 15 residues. The germline CDR1 and CDR2 sequences are SGHRS and YFSETQ. Between the trimmed V and J ends, which lost 0 bases and 4 bases, there was a span of 12 bases.

This clone has just a few counts. This chain links TRBV7-2 with TRBJ1-2; D is uncertain. The CDR3 is 15 residues long. Germline CDR1 SGHTA, CDR2 FQGNSA. Trimming left V 6 bases short and J 1 base short, with 15 bases between. This CDR3 reads CASRNPRRGNYGYTF. CDR3 coding DNA: TGTGCCAGCAGAAACCCTCGGCGGGGTAACTATGGCTACACCTTC. Looking up the rest from reference TRBV7-2 and TRBJ1-2 gives the full variable domain: GAGVSQSPSNKVTEKGKDVELRCDPISGHTALYWYRQSLGQGLEFLIYFQGNSAPDKSGLPSDRFSAERTGGSVSTLTIQRTQQEDSAVYLCASRNPRRGNYGYTFGSGTRLTVV.